This T cell receptor beta chain stems from a study of shared clonotypes between healthy human individuals. The study, taken as a whole, reports: Across subsets, estimated richness was generally greater for naive than for memory populations.

This clone showed up just once. Antigen specificity is unknown. Some clones are missing from TCRdb's copy, which holds only in-frame ones; the method was immunoSEQ multiplex PCR. The sample comprises 950,000 to 1,100,000 clones, approximately 80% of which are singletons, and more than 0.55% rests with the top ten. The CDR3 has 17 amino acids. Looked up from germline, CDR1 is KGHSH and CDR2 is LQKENI. Trimming cost V 0 bases and J 4 bases; bases outside gene matches: 6. The sequenced sample was memory CD4+ T cells from PBMCs. Regarding subset: CD45RA-negative fraction. The chain carries TRBV18 and TRBJ2-1; 10 bases are a match to TRBD2. The TCR originated in a man between 18 and 29 years old in good health. Some clones in this sample may be carry-over from other donors' samples. The chain's CDR3 is CASSPPGKLAGYNEQFF. The CDR3 DNA reads TGTGCCAGCTCACCACCGGGGAAACTAGCGGGGTACAATGAGCAGTTCTTC.